The 30 T cell receptor beta chains below were found in one sample sequenced in a study of shared clonotypes between healthy human individuals. Clones were sequenced by immunoSEQ multiplex PCR, and TCRdb holds only the in-frame ones, with some missing. Found here are a few million clones, just over 90% of them singletons; the top ten hold 0.39%. The sample was naive CD4+ T cells from PBMCs. Stated subset: CD45RA+ positively selected. The receptor source for this set is a man aged 18 to 35 in good health. Some clones in this sample may be carry-over from other donors' samples.

The chain employs TRBV6-1 and TRBJ2-1; D remains ambiguous. The V gene's germline CDR1 is MNHNS and CDR2 SASEGT. The CDR3 contains 13 residues. Trimming cost V 11 bases and J 0 bases, with 11 bases left between them. CDR3 in amino acids: CALRAPSYNEQFF. The CDR3 DNA reads as TGTGCCTTACGGGCACCCTCCTACAATGAGCAGTTCTTC.

The CDR3: CSVAVAGLPSYEQYF. CDR3 DNA sequence: TGCAGCGTCGCGGTGGCGGGGTTGCCCTCCTACGAGCAGTACTTC. The chain is built from TRBV29-1 and TRBJ2-7; a possible D gene is TRBD2 (6 bases). The V gene's germline CDR1 is SQVTM and CDR2 ANQGSEA. This CDR3 is 15 amino acids long. V was clipped by 6 bases and J by 0 bases, with 18 bases between them.

The chain links TRBV7-6 to TRBJ2-5, with D uncertain. Germline values: CDR1 SGHVS, CDR2 FNYEAQ. This CDR3 is built from 12 residues. Trimming shortened V by 1 base and J by 6 bases, and 6 bases separated the two germline ends. Here the CDR3 reads CASSLEGQTQYF. As DNA, the CDR3 is TGTGCCAGCAGCTTAGAAGGGCAGACCCAGTACTTC.

Concerning this clone: Distinct nucleotide sequences in the sample also encode this CDR3. V and J are TRBV28 and TRBJ1-1; D not resolved. The V gene's germline CDR1 is MDHEN and CDR2 SYDVKM. This CDR3 has 13 residues. Trimming cost V 3 bases and J 1 base, with 6 bases left between them. CDR3 in DNA: TGTGCCAGCAGTTTGCGGGCGAACACTGAAGCTTTCTTT. It translates to CASSLRANTEAFF.

The rearrangement links TRBV2 to TRBJ2-1; D not certain. V gave up 5 bases and J gave up 9 bases, with 11 bases separating them. The CDR3 runs to 12 residues. Germline CDR1 is SNHLY and CDR2 is FYNNEI. This CDR3 reads CASSPDVSEQFF. The CDR3 nucleotides are TGTGCCAGCAGTCCGGACGTCAGTGAGCAGTTCTTC.

There are a few counts of this clone. The V gene is TRBV28, the J gene TRBJ1-1, with unresolved D. Germline values: CDR1 MDHEN, CDR2 SYDVKM. The CDR3 has 11 amino acids. Deletions cut 6 bases from V and 3 bases from J, with 5 bases between. Here the CDR3 DNA reads TGTGCCAGCAGGGTTTACACTGAAGCTTTCTTT. This encodes CASRVYTEAFF.

This clone was found a few times. The CDR3 bases are TGCGCCAGCAGCCTCCACAGGGGTCGGGACACTGAAGCTTTCTTT. It yields the protein CASSLHRGRDTEAFF. V is TRBV4-1 and J is TRBJ1-1; 7 bases are a match to TRBD1. Unmatched junction bases numbered 8, after V lost 4 bases and J lost 3 bases. CDR3 length: 15 residues. Germline assignment: CDR1 MGHRA and CDR2 YSYEKL.

The J gene is TRBJ1-2, the V gene TRBV19, with TRBD1 matching over 10 bases. Unmatched junction bases numbered 3, after V lost 8 bases and J lost 3 bases. CDR1 LNHDA and CDR2 SQIVND come from the germline V gene (reference sequence). The CDR3 has 13 residues. CDR3 bases: TGTGCCAGTGGACAGGGGGTAGACTATGGCTACACCTTC. Residues: CASGQGVDYGYTF.

V usage is TRBV7-9 and J usage is TRBJ2-3; TRBD2 aligns across 8 bases. The germline V gene has CDR1 SEHNR and CDR2 FQNEAQ (reference sequence). The CDR3 extends over 17 amino acids. J was trimmed by 3 bases and V by 0 bases; bases with no gene match: 8. CDR3 bases: TGTGCCAGCAGCTTAGCCGGGAGGGCCTTTATGACAGATACGCAGTATTTT. Its protein is CASSLAGRAFMTDTQYF.

The chain joins TRBV11-2 to TRBJ2-3; 8 nucleotides line up with TRBD1. Germline-derived CDR1 and CDR2 are SGHAT and FQNNGV. CDR3 length: 16 amino acids. Unmatched junction bases numbered 8, after V lost 1 base and J lost 5 bases. CDR3 nucleotides: TGTGCCAGCAGCTTAGCTTTAGGCAGGGGGCAAGATACGCAGTATTTT. This gives the protein CASSLALGRGQDTQYF. The full variable domain, in which reference TRBV11-2 and TRBJ2-3 provide the parts outside the CDR3, is EAGVAQSPRYKIIEKRQSVAFWCNPISGHATLYWYQQILGQGPKLLIQFQNNGVVDDSQLPKDRFSAERLKGVDSTLKIQPAKLEDSAVYLCASSLALGRGQDTQYFGPGTRLTVL.

The chain couples TRBV30 to TRBJ1-5; tentative D call: TRBD1 (6 bases). Trimming took 4 bases from V and 1 from J, leaving 23 bases between them. The CDR3 sequence is 18 residues long. Per germline, CDR1 GTSNPN and CDR2 SVGIG (reference sequence). CDR3 nucleotide sequence: TGTGCCTGGACCTGGTGGGGGCCGGCAGGTGGGAGCAATCAGCCCCAGCATTTT. As protein: CAWTWWGPAGGSNQPQHF.

The rearrangement joins TRBV7-9 to TRBJ1-2, with D unresolved. The CDR3 consists of 16 residues. Germline values: CDR1 SEHNR, CDR2 FQNEAQ (reference sequence). Trimming left V 1 base short and J 3 bases short, with 15 bases between. The CDR3 loop reads CASSLVVTGRDYGYTF. Written as DNA, the CDR3 is TGTGCCAGCAGCTTAGTAGTGACGGGCCGGGACTATGGCTACACCTTC.

V usage is TRBV11-2 and J usage is TRBJ2-1; 8 bases map to TRBD1. The CDR3 loop spans 17 amino acids. Germline lookup yields CDR1 SGHAT and CDR2 FQNNGV. The ends lost 5 bases at V and 4 bases at J; junction bases unmatched: 13. The CDR3 region is CASSLGTGPRGYNEQFF. CDR3 DNA sequence: TGTGCCAGCAGCCTCGGGACAGGCCCGAGGGGATACAATGAGCAGTTCTTC.

This clone was recorded a few times. The V and J genes are TRBV6-1 and TRBJ1-1, with TRBD1 identical over 7 bases. J lost 0 bases, V lost 7 bases, and 5 bases had no gene match. Germline-derived CDR1 and CDR2 are MNHNS and SASEGT. The CDR3 totals 14 residues. In DNA form, the CDR3 reads TGTGCCAGCAAACGGGGGACAGTGAACACTGAAGCTTTCTTT. Translating it yields CASKRGTVNTEAFF.

The chain is built from TRBV6-4 and TRBJ2-2; 7 nucleotides agree with TRBD1. Germline-derived CDR1 and CDR2 are MRHNA and SNTAGT. This CDR3 is built from 14 residues. With 5 bases clipped from V and 3 bases from J, the junction kept 3 bases outside the gene matches. CDR3 in DNA: TGTGCCAGCAGTAGGGACAGTCACACCGGGGAGCTGTTTTTT. Its protein is CASSRDSHTGELFF.

Here the CDR3 reads CASSLFQTSGGETQYF. CDR3 DNA sequence: TGTGCCAGCAGCTTATTCCAGACCTCAGGGGGGGAGACCCAGTACTTC. The V gene is TRBV7-2, the J gene TRBJ2-5; D might be TRBD1 (7 bases). Germline V CDR1 and CDR2: SGHTA, FQGNSA. Trimming took 2 bases from V and 5 from J, leaving 18 bases between them. The length of the CDR3 is 16 residues.

This clone was recorded a few times. The chain combines TRBV28 with TRBJ1-2, with 8 positions matching TRBD1. V lost 2 bases to trimming and J lost 4 bases; unmatched junction nucleotides: 3. The CDR3 consists of 14 residues. Germline V gene sequence: CDR1 MDHEN, CDR2 SYDVKM. The CDR3 region is CASSLRGQVYGYTF. Here the CDR3 DNA reads TGTGCCAGCAGTTTACGGGGACAGGTCTATGGCTACACCTTC.

This chain connects TRBV5-1 to TRBJ2-5; unclear D gene. Trimming pared 0 bases from V and 0 bases from J, leaving 12 bases between. The germline V gene encodes CDR1 SGHRS and CDR2 YFSETQ. The CDR3 is 16 residues long. The CDR3 region is CASSLVRPTYQETQYF. CDR3 bases: TGCGCCAGCAGCTTGGTCAGGCCGACGTACCAAGAGACCCAGTACTTC.

This chain uses TRBV11-2 with TRBJ2-1; 9 bases line up with TRBD2. Germline CDR1 SGHAT, CDR2 FQNNGV. J gave up 3 bases and V 3 bases, and 3 bases lay outside the gene matches. There are 15 residues in the CDR3. The CDR3 region has the DNA TGTGCCAGCAGCTTTGGGACTAGCAGCTACAATGAGCAGTTCTTC. It codes for CASSFGTSSYNEQFF.

V usage is TRBV7-2 and J usage is TRBJ2-4; D is undetermined. The CDR3 is made up of 15 amino acids. V gave up 1 base and J gave up 3 bases, with 10 bases separating them. Germline assignment: CDR1 SGHTA and CDR2 FQGNSA. DNA for the CDR3: TGTGCCAGCAGCTTAGGGGGTATTAACAAAAACATTCAGTACTTC. It specifies CASSLGGINKNIQYF.

The chain couples TRBV12-5 to TRBJ1-2; tentatively, D is TRBD1 (5 bases). Germline V gene lookup returns CDR1 LGHNT and CDR2 FRNRAP. CDR3 size: 14 residues. The CDR3 spells CAPSDTGTINGYTF. CDR3 nucleotide sequence: TGTGCCCCCAGTGATACAGGCACAATTAATGGCTACACCTTC. The variable domain in full, completed from reference TRBV12-5 and TRBJ1-2, reads DARVTQTPRHKVTEMGQEVTMRCQPILGHNTVFWYRQTMMQGLELLAYFRNRAPLDDSGMPKDRFSAEMPDATLATLKIQPSEPRDSAVYFCAPSDTGTINGYTFGSGTRLTVV.

The rearrangement joins TRBV27 to TRBJ1-2, with D maybe TRBD1 (5 bases). In germline, CDR1 is MNHEY, CDR2 SMNVEV (reference sequence). The CDR3 has 14 amino acids. V lost 8 bases to trimming and J lost 0 bases, with 13 bases between them. The CDR3 loop is CASAGTDSNYGYTF. CDR3 sequence (DNA): TGTGCCAGCGCGGGGACGGACTCTAACTATGGCTACACCTTC.

This chain uses TRBV9 with TRBJ2-3; 12 bases agree with TRBD2. CDR3 length: 17 residues. Germline V gives CDR1 SGDLS, CDR2 YYNGEE. With 0 bases clipped from V and 2 bases from J, the junction kept 4 bases outside the gene matches. The CDR3 coding sequence is TGTGCCAGCAGCGTAGGTAGGACTAGCGGGACCACAGATACGCAGTATTTT. It encodes CASSVGRTSGTTDTQYF. Full variable domain (outside the CDR3, taken from reference TRBV9 and TRBJ2-3): DSGVTQTPKHLITATGQRVTLRCSPRSGDLSVYWYQQSLDQGLQFLIQYYNGEERAKGNILERFSAQQFPDLHSELNLSSLELGDSALYFCASSVGRTSGTTDTQYFGPGTRLTVL.

V usage is TRBV5-1 and J usage is TRBJ2-7, with D possibly being TRBD2 (7 bases). The CDR3 length is 15 residues. V was trimmed by 6 bases and J by 4 bases, leaving 20 bases between them. Germline CDR1 is SGHRS and CDR2 is YFSETQ. CDR3 DNA: TGCGCCAGCACCCCCGCGGGGGCGCGAGATTACGAGCAGTACTTC. Protein: CASTPAGARDYEQYF.

The rearrangement joins TRBV28 to TRBJ2-1; the match to TRBD2 covers 10 bases. CDR3 length: 14 residues. The V segment lost 2 bases and the J segment 9 bases; nucleotides outside the gene matches: 4. In germline, CDR1 is MDHEN, CDR2 SYDVKM. The chain's CDR3 is CASSLLAGDTEQFF. The CDR3 DNA follows: TGTGCCAGCAGTTTACTAGCGGGGGACACTGAGCAGTTCTTC.

V gene TRBV19 combines with J gene TRBJ1-1, with 7 positions matching TRBD1. The CDR3 has 15 residues. Germline CDR1 and CDR2: LNHDA and SQIVND (reference sequence). With V trimmed by 5 bases and J by 0 bases, 6 bases remained unmatched. CDR3 nucleotides: TGTGCCAGTAGTCAATACGACAGGGTGAACACTGAAGCTTTCTTT. This gives the protein CASSQYDRVNTEAFF.

The chain recombines TRBV5-1 with TRBJ2-7; D may be TRBD1 (6 bases). CDR3 length: 14 residues. With 2 bases removed from V and 1 base from J, the gap between germline ends came to 10 bases. Germline V lookup: CDR1 SGHRS, CDR2 YFSETQ. CDR3: CASSFVGQSYEQYF. For the CDR3, the DNA is TGCGCCAGCAGCTTCGTTGGACAGTCCTACGAGCAGTACTTC.

Here the CDR3 DNA reads TGTGCCAGCAGGAGGGGCAGGTTCTCCTACGAGCAGTACTTC. Translated: CASRRGRFSYEQYF. The V and J genes are TRBV6-1 and TRBJ2-7; tentatively, D is TRBD1 or TRBD2 (5 bases each). This CDR3 is built from 14 residues. The germline V gene encodes CDR1 MNHNS and CDR2 SASEGT. V was trimmed by 6 bases and J by 0 bases, leaving 12 bases between them.

The chain is built from TRBV30 and TRBJ2-7; no clear D. This CDR3 is 14 amino acids long. Trimming stripped 2 bases from V and 4 bases from J, with 15 bases between. Germline loops: CDR1 GTSNPN, CDR2 SVGIG (reference sequence). The CDR3: CAWSPHSWGYEQYF. The CDR3 DNA follows: TGTGCCTGGAGTCCTCACTCGTGGGGATACGAGCAGTACTTC.

The rearrangement uses TRBV28 and TRBJ2-4, with 7 nucleotides matching TRBD2. After removal of 3 bases from V and 7 bases from J, the junction contained 9 bases not matched to a gene. The CDR3 contains 15 residues. Germline-derived CDR1 and CDR2 are MDHEN and SYDVKM. This chain's CDR3 is CASSLRAGTKNIQYF. In DNA, the CDR3 is TGTGCCAGCAGTTTGCGAGCGGGAACGAAGAACATTCAGTACTTC.